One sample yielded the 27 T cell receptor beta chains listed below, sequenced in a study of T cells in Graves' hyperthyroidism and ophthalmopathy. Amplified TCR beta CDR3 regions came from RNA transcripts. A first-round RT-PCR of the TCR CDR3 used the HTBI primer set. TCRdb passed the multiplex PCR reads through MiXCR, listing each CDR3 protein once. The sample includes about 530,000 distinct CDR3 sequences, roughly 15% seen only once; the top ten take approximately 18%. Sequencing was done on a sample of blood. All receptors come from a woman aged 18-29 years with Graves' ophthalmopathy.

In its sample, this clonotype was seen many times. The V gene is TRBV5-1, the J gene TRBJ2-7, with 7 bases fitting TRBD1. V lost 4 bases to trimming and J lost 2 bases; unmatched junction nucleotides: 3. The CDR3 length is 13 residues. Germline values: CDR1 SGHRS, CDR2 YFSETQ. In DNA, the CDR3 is TGCGCCAGCAGCCCGGGACAGCCCTACGAGCAGTACTTC. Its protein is CASSPGQPYEQYF.

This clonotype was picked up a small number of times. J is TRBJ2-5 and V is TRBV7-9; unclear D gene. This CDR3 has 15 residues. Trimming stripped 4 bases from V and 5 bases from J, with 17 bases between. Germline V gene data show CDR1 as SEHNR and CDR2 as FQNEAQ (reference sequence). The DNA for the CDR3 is TGTGCCAGCAGCTCATCAATAATCTCCGAGGAGACCCAGTACTTC. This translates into CASSSSIISEETQYF.

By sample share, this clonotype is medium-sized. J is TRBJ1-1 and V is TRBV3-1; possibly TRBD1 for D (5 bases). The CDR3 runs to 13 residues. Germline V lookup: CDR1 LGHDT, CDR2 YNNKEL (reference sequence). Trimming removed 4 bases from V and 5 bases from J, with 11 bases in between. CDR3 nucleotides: TGTGCCAGCAGCCCCAGGGAGAGAACTGAAGCTTTCTTT. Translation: CASSPRERTEAFF.

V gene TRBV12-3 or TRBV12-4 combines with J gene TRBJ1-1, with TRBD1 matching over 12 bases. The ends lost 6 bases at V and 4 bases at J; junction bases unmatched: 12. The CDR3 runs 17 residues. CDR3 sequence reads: CASSPIGTGGRSTEAFF. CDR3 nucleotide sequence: TGTGCCAGCAGCCCCATAGGGACAGGGGGCCGGAGCACTGAAGCTTTCTTT.

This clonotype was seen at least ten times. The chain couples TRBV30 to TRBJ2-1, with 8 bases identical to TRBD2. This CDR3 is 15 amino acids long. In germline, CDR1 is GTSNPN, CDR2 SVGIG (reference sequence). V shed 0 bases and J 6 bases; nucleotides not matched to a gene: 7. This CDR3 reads CAWSVLAGGSNEQFF. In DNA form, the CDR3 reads TGTGCCTGGAGTGTCCTCGCGGGAGGATCCAATGAGCAGTTCTTC.

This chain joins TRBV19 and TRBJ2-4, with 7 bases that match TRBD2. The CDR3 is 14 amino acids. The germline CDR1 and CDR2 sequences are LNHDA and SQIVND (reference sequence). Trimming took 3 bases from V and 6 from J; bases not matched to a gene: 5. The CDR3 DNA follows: TGTGCCAGTAGTATGGGGAGGGGTGGAAACATTCAGTACTTC. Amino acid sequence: CASSMGRGGNIQYF. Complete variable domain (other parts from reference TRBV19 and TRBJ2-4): DGGITQSPKYLFRKEGQNVTLSCEQNLNHDAMYWYRQDPGQGLRLIYYSQIVNDFQKGDIAEGYSVSREKKESFPLTVTSAQKNPTAFYLCASSMGRGGNIQYFGAGTRLSVL.

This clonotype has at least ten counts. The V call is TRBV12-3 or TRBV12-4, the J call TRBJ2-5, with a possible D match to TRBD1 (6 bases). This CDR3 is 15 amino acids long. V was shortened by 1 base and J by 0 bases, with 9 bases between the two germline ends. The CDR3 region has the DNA TGTGCCAGCAGTTTAGTGACAGGTTACCAAGAGACCCAGTACTTC. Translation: CASSLVTGYQETQYF.

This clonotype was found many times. This CDR3 reads CASNRKRELDTQYF. CDR3 nucleotides: TGTGCCAGCAATAGGAAGCGGGAGCTGGATACGCAGTATTTT. This rearrangement joins TRBV2 to TRBJ2-3; 8 bases are a match to TRBD2. V shed 7 bases, J shed 6 bases, and the junction held 9 bases outside the gene matches. The CDR3 has 14 amino acids. Germline assignment: CDR1 SNHLY and CDR2 FYNNEI.

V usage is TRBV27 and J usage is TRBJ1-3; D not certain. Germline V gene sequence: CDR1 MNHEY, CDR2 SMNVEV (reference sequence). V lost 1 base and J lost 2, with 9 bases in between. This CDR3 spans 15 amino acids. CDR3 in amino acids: CASSLFPGAGNTIYF. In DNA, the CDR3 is TGTGCCAGCAGTTTATTTCCGGGTGCTGGAAACACCATATATTTT.

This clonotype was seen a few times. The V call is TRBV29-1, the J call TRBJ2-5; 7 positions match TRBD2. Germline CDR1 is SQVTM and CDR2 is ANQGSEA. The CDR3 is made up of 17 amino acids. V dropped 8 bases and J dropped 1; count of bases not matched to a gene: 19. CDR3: CSIVGGGDGLFQETQYF. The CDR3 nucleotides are TGCAGCATTGTGGGGGGGGGAGACGGACTATTCCAAGAGACCCAGTACTTC.

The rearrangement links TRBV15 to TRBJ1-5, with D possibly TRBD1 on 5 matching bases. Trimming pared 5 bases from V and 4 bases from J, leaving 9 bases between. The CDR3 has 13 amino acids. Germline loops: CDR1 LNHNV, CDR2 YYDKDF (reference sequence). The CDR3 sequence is CATSEGDNQPQHF. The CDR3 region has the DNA TGTGCCACCAGCGAAGGGGATAATCAGCCCCAGCATTTT. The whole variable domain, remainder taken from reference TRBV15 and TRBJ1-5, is DAMVIQNPRYQVTQFGKPVTLSCSQTLNHNVMYWYQQKSSQAPKLLFHYYDKDFNNEADTPDNFQSRRPNTSFCFLDIRSPGLGDTAMYLCATSEGDNQPQHFGDGTRLSIL.

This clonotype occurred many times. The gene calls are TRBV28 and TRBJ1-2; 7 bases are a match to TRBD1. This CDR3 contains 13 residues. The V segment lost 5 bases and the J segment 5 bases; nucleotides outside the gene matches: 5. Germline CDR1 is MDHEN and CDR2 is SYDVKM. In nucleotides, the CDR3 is TGTGCCAGCAGTGCCCCGGGACAGTATGGCTACACCTTC. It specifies CASSAPGQYGYTF.

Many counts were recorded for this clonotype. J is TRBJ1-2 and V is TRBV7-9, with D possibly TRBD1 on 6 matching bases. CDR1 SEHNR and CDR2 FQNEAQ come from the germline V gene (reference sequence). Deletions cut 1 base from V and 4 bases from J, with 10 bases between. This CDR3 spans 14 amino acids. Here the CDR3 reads CASSLVPDSYGYTF. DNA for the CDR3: TGTGCCAGCAGCTTAGTACCGGACAGCTATGGCTACACCTTC.

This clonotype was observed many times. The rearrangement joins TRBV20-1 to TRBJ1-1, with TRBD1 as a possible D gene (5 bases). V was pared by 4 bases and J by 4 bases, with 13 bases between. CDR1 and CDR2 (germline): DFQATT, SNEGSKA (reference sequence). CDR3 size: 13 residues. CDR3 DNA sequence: TGCAGTGCTATCCCAGGGCCGGGCACTGAAGCTTTCTTT. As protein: CSAIPGPGTEAFF.

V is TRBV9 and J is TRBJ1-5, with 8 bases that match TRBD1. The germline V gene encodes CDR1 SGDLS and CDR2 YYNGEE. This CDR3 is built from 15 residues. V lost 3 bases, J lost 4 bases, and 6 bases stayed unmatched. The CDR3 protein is CASSGGTGLNQPQHF. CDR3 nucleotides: TGTGCCAGCAGCGGCGGGACAGGACTGAATCAGCCCCAGCATTTT.

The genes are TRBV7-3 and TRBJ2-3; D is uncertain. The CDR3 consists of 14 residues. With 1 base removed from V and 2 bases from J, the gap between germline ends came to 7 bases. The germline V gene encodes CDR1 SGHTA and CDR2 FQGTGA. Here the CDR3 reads CASSLMALTDTQYF. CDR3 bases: TGTGCCAGCAGCTTAATGGCCCTCACAGATACGCAGTATTTT.

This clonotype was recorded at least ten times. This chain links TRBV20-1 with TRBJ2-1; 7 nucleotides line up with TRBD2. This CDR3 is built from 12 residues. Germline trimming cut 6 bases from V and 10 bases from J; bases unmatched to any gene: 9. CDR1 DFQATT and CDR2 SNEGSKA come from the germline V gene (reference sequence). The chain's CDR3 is CSAGEGLEEQFF. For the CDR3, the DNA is TGCAGTGCAGGGGAGGGTCTCGAGGAGCAGTTCTTC.

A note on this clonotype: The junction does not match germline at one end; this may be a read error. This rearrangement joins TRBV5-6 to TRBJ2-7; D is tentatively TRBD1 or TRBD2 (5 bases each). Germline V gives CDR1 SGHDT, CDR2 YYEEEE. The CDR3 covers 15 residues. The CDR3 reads CASSLDPGPPYKQYF. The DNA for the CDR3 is TGTGCCAGCAGCTTGGATCCGGGACCCCCCTACAAGCAGTACTTC.

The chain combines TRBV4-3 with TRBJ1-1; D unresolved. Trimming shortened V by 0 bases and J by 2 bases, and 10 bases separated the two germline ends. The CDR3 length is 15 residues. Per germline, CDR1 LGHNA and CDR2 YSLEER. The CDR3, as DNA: TGCGCCAGCAGCCAAGACGTGCAGTTCAACACTGAAGCTTTCTTT. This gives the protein CASSQDVQFNTEAFF.

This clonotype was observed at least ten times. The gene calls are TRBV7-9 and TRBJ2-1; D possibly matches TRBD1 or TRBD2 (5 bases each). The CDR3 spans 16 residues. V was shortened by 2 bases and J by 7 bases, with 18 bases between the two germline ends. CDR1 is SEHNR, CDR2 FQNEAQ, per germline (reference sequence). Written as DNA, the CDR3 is TGTGCCAGCAGCTTAACCGGGGCCCACGGTGGAAATGAGCAGTTCTTC. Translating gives CASSLTGAHGGNEQFF.

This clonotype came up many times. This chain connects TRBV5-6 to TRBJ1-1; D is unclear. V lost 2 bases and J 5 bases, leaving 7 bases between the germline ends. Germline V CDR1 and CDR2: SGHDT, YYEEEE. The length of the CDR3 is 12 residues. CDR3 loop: CASSFGTTEAFF. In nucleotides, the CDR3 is TGTGCCAGCAGCTTTGGTACAACTGAAGCTTTCTTT.

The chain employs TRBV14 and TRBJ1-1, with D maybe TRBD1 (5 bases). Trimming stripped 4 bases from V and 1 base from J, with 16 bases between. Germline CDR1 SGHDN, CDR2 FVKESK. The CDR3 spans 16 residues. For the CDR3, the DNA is TGTGCCAGCAGCCCTCTACGGACAATGAAGAACACTGAAGCTTTCTTT. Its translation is CASSPLRTMKNTEAFF.

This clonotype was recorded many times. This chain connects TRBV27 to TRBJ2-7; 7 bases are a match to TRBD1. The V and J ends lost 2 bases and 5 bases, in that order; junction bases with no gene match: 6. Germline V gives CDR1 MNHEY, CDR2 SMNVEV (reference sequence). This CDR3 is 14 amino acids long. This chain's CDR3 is CASSLGRGINEQYF. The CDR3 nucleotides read TGTGCCAGCAGTTTAGGCAGGGGGATCAACGAGCAGTACTTC.

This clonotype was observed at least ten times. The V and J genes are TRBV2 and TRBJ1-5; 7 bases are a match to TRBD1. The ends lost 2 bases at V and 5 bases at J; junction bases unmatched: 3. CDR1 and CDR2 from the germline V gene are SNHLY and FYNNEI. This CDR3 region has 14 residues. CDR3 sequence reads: CASSERQGDQPQHF. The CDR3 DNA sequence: TGTGCCAGCAGTGAAAGACAGGGAGATCAGCCCCAGCATTTT.

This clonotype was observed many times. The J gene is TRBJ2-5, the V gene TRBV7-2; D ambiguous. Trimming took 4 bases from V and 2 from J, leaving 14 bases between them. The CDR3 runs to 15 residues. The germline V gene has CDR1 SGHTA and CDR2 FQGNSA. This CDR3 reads CASSSQPMEQETQYF. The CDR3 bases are TGTGCCAGCAGCTCCCAGCCTATGGAGCAAGAGACCCAGTACTTC.

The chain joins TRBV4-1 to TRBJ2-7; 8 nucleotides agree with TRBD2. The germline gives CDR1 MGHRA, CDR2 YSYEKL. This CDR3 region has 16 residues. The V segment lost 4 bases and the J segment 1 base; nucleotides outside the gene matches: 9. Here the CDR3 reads CASSPPGGGGSYEQYF. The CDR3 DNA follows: TGCGCCAGCAGCCCCCCCGGGGGGGGCGGATCCTACGAGCAGTACTTC.

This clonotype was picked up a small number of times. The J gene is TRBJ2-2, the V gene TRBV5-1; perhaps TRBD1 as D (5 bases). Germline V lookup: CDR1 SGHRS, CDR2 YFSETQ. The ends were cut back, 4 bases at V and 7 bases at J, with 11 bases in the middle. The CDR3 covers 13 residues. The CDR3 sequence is CASSLGVVGELFF. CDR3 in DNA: TGCGCCAGCAGCCTAGGGGTAGTCGGGGAGCTGTTTTTT.